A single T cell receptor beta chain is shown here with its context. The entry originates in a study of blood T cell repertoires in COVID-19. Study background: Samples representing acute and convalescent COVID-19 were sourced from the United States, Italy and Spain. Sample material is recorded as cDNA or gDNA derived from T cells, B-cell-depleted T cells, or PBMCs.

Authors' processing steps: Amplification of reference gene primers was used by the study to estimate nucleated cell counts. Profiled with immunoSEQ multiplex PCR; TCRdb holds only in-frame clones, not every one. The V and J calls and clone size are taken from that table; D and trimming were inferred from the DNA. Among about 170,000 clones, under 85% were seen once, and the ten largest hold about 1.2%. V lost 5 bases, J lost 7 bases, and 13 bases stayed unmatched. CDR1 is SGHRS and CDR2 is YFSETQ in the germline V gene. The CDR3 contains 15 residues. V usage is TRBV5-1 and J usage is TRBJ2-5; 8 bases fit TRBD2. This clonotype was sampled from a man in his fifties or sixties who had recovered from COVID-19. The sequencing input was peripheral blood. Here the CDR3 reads CASSNNDGGARTQYF. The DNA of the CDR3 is TGCGCCAGCAGTAACAACGACGGGGGGGCCAGGACCCAGTACTTC. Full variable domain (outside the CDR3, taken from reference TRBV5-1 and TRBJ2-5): KAGVTQTPRYLIKTRGQQVTLSCSPISGHRSVSWYQQTPGQGLQFLFEYFSETQRNKGNFPGRFSGRQFSNSRSEMNVSTLELGDSALYLCASSNNDGGARTQYFGPGTRLLVL.